Each of the 28 T cell receptor beta chains below was sequenced from the same sample in a study of blood T cell repertoires in COVID-19. Sequencing used immunoSEQ multiplex PCR; TCRdb keeps in-frame clones, though not all of them. The table lists about 480,000 clones, 80% to 90% of them singletons. The source material was peripheral blood. These TCRs come from a man aged 18 to 29 with COVID-19, enrolled during active disease.

As concerns this clone: Distinct nucleotide sequences in the sample also encode this CDR3. The V and J genes are TRBV4-1 and TRBJ1-5; D gene ambiguous. Per the germline V gene, CDR1 is MGHRA and CDR2 is YSYEKL. Trimming cost V 1 base and J 0 bases, with 7 bases left between them. The CDR3 loop spans 15 amino acids. CDR3 residues: CASSQVADSNQPQHF. Here the CDR3 DNA reads TGCGCCAGCAGCCAAGTCGCAGATAGCAATCAGCCCCAGCATTTT.

The chain carries TRBV24-1 and TRBJ2-6; D may be TRBD2 (5 bases). V was trimmed by 7 bases and J by 4 bases, leaving 7 bases between them. Per the germline V gene, CDR1 is KGHDR and CDR2 is SFDVKD. The CDR3 is 13 amino acids. The CDR3 reads CATRWRGANVLTF. In DNA form, the CDR3 reads TGTGCCACCAGATGGAGGGGGGCCAACGTCCTGACTTTC.

This chain links TRBV10-2 with TRBJ2-3; D possibly corresponds to TRBD1 (5 bases). Germline loops: CDR1 WSHSY, CDR2 SAAADI. The length of the CDR3 is 16 residues. The V and J ends lost 2 bases and 4 bases respectively, with 16 bases between them. CDR3 sequence reads: CASSEIRTILPDTQYF. The DNA of the CDR3 is TGCGCCAGCAGTGAGATCCGGACAATTCTTCCAGATACGCAGTATTTT.

J is TRBJ1-2 and V is TRBV7-8, with TRBD1 matching over 9 bases. This CDR3 is 15 amino acids long. V lost 1 base, J lost 8 bases, and 8 bases stayed unmatched. The V gene's germline CDR1 is SGHVS and CDR2 FQNEAQ. Written as DNA, the CDR3 is TGTGCCAGCAGCTTAGTAGGGACAGGGTATTACGGCTACACCTTC. Translation gives CASSLVGTGYYGYTF.

In the case of this clone: The junction and the germline gene differ at one end; a read error may be behind it. J is TRBJ1-4 and V is TRBV7-9; D not certain. The CDR3 has 14 amino acids. The V gene's germline CDR1 is SEHNR and CDR2 FQNEAQ (reference sequence). The CDR3 is CASTLSRNNEKLFF. CDR3 nucleotide sequence: TGTGCCAGCACCTTAAGCAGGAATAATGAAAAACTGTTTTTT.

V is TRBV5-1 and J is TRBJ2-3, with D maybe TRBD1 (5 bases). Germline loops: CDR1 SGHRS, CDR2 YFSETQ. This CDR3 comprises 15 residues. Trimming took off 4 bases at V and 0 bases at J, with 12 bases between the two ends. CDR3 protein: CASSLDGASTDTQYF. Written as DNA, the CDR3 is TGCGCCAGCAGCCTCGATGGGGCCAGCACAGATACGCAGTATTTT.

The chain carries TRBV7-8 and TRBJ2-1; 7 nucleotides align to TRBD2. The CDR3 has 15 amino acids. Germline V gives CDR1 SGHVS, CDR2 FQNEAQ. Trimming took 2 bases from V and 5 from J; bases not matched to a gene: 6. The CDR3 coding sequence is TGTGCCAGCAGCTTAAGCGCGGGAGCGGACAATGAGCAGTTCTTC. Translation: CASSLSAGADNEQFF.

CDR3 residues: CAISVGTSGTDNEQFF. DNA of the CDR3: TGTGCCATCAGTGTTGGGACTAGCGGGACAGACAATGAGCAGTTCTTC. The chain joins TRBV10-3 to TRBJ2-1; TRBD2 agrees at 13 bases. Trimming cost V 4 bases and J 5 bases; bases outside gene matches: 5. This CDR3 comprises 16 residues. Germline CDR1 reads ENHRY; CDR2 reads SYGVKD.

V gene TRBV30 combines with J gene TRBJ2-3; 10 bases line up with TRBD2. V lost 1 base to trimming and J lost 0 bases; unmatched junction nucleotides: 4. The CDR3 loop spans 16 amino acids. Per germline, CDR1 GTSNPN and CDR2 SVGIG (reference sequence). CDR3 DNA: TGTGCCTGGAGTGCTAGCGGGAGACCCAGCACAGATACGCAGTATTTT. It encodes CAWSASGRPSTDTQYF.

This clone appeared once. The chain uses TRBV19 and TRBJ2-7, with TRBD1 identical over 10 bases. V shed 5 bases and J 3 bases; nucleotides not matched to a gene: 7. Germline V gene data show CDR1 as LNHDA and CDR2 as SQIVND (reference sequence). This CDR3 has 15 amino acids. The CDR3 region has the DNA TGTGCCAGTAGTCCAGGACAGGGGGGGGACTACGAGCAGTACTTC. Its translation: CASSPGQGGDYEQYF.

This rearrangement joins TRBV29-1 to TRBJ2-1; D not certain. Germline V gene lookup returns CDR1 SQVTM and CDR2 ANQGSEA. CDR3 size: 16 residues. V lost 2 bases and J lost 0, with 14 bases in between. The CDR3 region is CSVEWSERGSYNEQFF. The CDR3 nucleotides are TGCAGCGTTGAATGGAGCGAGAGAGGCTCCTACAATGAGCAGTTCTTC.

The chain is built from TRBV4-1 and TRBJ1-1, with 10 positions matching TRBD1. From germline, CDR1 is MGHRA and CDR2 YSYEKL. Trimming took 1 base from V and 4 from J; bases not matched to a gene: 6. There are 16 residues in the CDR3. DNA for the CDR3: TGCGCCAGCAGCCAAGCCGGGACAGGGGTTGCCACTGAAGCTTTCTTT. It specifies CASSQAGTGVATEAFF.

The chain joins TRBV9 to TRBJ1-4; the match to TRBD1 covers 7 bases. The length of the CDR3 is 17 residues. Germline CDR1 reads SGDLS; CDR2 reads YYNGEE. The trim removed 0 bases at V and 7 bases at J, leaving 12 bases unmatched. For the CDR3, the DNA is TGTGCCAGCAGCGTAGAGGCAGGGGGGCATGGCGGTGAAAAACTGTTTTTT. It codes for CASSVEAGGHGGEKLFF. The variable domain in full, completed from reference TRBV9 and TRBJ1-4, reads DSGVTQTPKHLITATGQRVTLRCSPRSGDLSVYWYQQSLDQGLQFLIQYYNGEERAKGNILERFSAQQFPDLHSELNLSSLELGDSALYFCASSVEAGGHGGEKLFFGSGTQLSVL.

The chain carries TRBV20-1 and TRBJ2-1, with D perhaps TRBD2 (5 bases). The CDR3 spans 14 residues. Trimming cost V 3 bases and J 8 bases, with 17 bases left between them. Germline V gene sequence: CDR1 DFQATT, CDR2 SNEGSKA (reference sequence). CDR3 in amino acids: CSASNRKDSDEQFF. DNA of the CDR3: TGCAGTGCTAGTAACCGGAAGGATAGCGATGAGCAGTTCTTC.

This clone turned up a few times. The gene calls are TRBV29-1 and TRBJ1-2; TRBD1 agrees at 7 bases. Germline assignment: CDR1 SQVTM and CDR2 ANQGSEA. Unmatched junction bases numbered 11, after V lost 7 bases and J lost 9 bases. CDR3 length equals 12 residues. CDR3 sequence reads: CSAHGRDRSYTF. The CDR3 nucleotides are TGCAGCGCCCACGGAAGGGACAGAAGCTACACCTTC.

V usage is TRBV5-1 and J usage is TRBJ2-3; maybe TRBD1 (6 bases). The CDR3 contains 16 residues. V was shortened by 0 bases and J by 2 bases, with 13 bases between the two germline ends. Germline CDR1 and CDR2: SGHRS and YFSETQ. CDR3 protein: CASSLVGHPDTDTQYF. The CDR3 DNA is TGCGCCAGCAGCTTGGTGGGACACCCTGACACAGATACGCAGTATTTT.

The rearrangement uses TRBV4-1 and TRBJ2-7; 8 bases fit TRBD1. The V segment lost 4 bases and the J segment 2 bases; nucleotides outside the gene matches: 13. The CDR3 contains 17 residues. Germline V gene data show CDR1 as MGHRA and CDR2 as YSYEKL. DNA for the CDR3: TGCGCCAGCAGCCCCCCAGCCCCACAGGGGGTTACCTACGAGCAGTACTTC. Translated: CASSPPAPQGVTYEQYF.

In nucleotides, the CDR3 is TGTGCCAGCAGCTTAGCTCCAGCGGGGGGCTACTACGAGCAGTACTTC. Translated: CASSLAPAGGYYEQYF. This sequence joins TRBV7-2 and TRBJ2-7, with TRBD2 identical over 9 bases. Germline values: CDR1 SGHTA, CDR2 FQGNSA. Trimming at V came to 0 bases and at J to 3 bases, leaving 6 bases not matched to a gene. The CDR3 sequence is 16 residues long. The whole variable domain, remainder taken from reference TRBV7-2 and TRBJ2-7, is GAGVSQSPSNKVTEKGKDVELRCDPISGHTALYWYRQSLGQGLEFLIYFQGNSAPDKSGLPSDRFSAERTGGSVSTLTIQRTQQEDSAVYLCASSLAPAGGYYEQYFGPGTRLTVT.

The chain is built from TRBV7-9 and TRBJ2-7; D gene ambiguous. V dropped 1 base and J dropped 2 bases, with 6 bases sitting between them. The CDR3 length is 13 residues. The germline V gene encodes CDR1 SEHNR and CDR2 FQNEAQ (reference sequence). CDR3 sequence reads: CASSLDLTYEQYF. The CDR3 DNA reads as TGTGCCAGCAGCTTAGACTTAACCTACGAGCAGTACTTC.

This clone occurred a few times. The CDR3 protein is CASSQEELSYNEQFF. The CDR3 region has the DNA TGTGCCAGCAGCCAAGAGGAGCTCTCCTACAATGAGCAGTTCTTC. The genes are TRBV4-2 and TRBJ2-1; D call uncertain. The CDR3 spans 15 residues. Germline CDR1 and CDR2: LGHNA and YNFKEQ. Trimming shortened V by 0 bases and J by 0 bases, and 6 bases separated the two germline ends.

V gene TRBV4-2 combines with J gene TRBJ2-7; TRBD2 agrees at 15 bases. The CDR3 is 18 amino acids. V trimming: 1 base; J trimming: 2 bases; junction bases outside the gene matches: 6. CDR1 is LGHNA and CDR2 is YNFKEQ in the germline V gene. The CDR3 loop is CASSQAGLAGGPTYEQYF. The CDR3 nucleotides are TGTGCCAGCAGCCAAGCTGGACTAGCGGGAGGGCCGACCTACGAGCAGTACTTC.

The chain recombines TRBV24-1 with TRBJ2-7, with TRBD1 identical over 7 bases. The CDR3 runs 15 residues. J gave up 3 bases and V 3 bases, and 7 bases lay outside the gene matches. Germline-derived CDR1 and CDR2 are KGHDR and SFDVKD. The CDR3 coding sequence is TGTGCCACCAGTGATGCTTCCGGGACAGTCTACGAGCAGTACTTC. This translates into CATSDASGTVYEQYF.

The genes are TRBV5-5 and TRBJ1-2; D not certain. V dropped 0 bases and J dropped 4 bases, with 13 bases sitting between them. The CDR3 consists of 15 residues. Germline values: CDR1 SGHKS, CDR2 YYEKEE (reference sequence). The CDR3 nucleotides read TGTGCCAGCAGCTTGGAAGGGAGTTATGGCTATGGCTACACCTTC. This encodes CASSLEGSYGYGYTF.

The chain links TRBV19 to TRBJ2-3; D might be TRBD2 (6 bases). Germline V lookup: CDR1 LNHDA, CDR2 SQIVND (reference sequence). V was cut by 7 bases and J by 10 bases, with 21 bases left in between. This CDR3 is 14 amino acids long. The CDR3 sequence is CASNKLGLYDAQYF. CDR3 nucleotides: TGTGCCAGTAATAAATTGGGACTTTATGATGCGCAGTATTTT.

The chain employs TRBV18 and TRBJ2-7; the match to TRBD1 covers 7 bases. This CDR3 is 16 amino acids long. V was clipped by 0 bases and J by 3 bases; unmatched bases: 8. Germline values: CDR1 KGHSH, CDR2 LQKENI. The CDR3, as DNA: TGTGCCAGCTCACCACCGGTCTTACAGGGGAACTACGAGCAGTACTTC. The encoded protein is CASSPPVLQGNYEQYF.

A single count supports this clone. The rearrangement links TRBV2 to TRBJ1-5; D unresolved. The V end lost 2 bases, the J end lost 5 bases, and 13 bases lay between the germline ends. Looked up from germline, CDR1 is SNHLY and CDR2 is FYNNEI. The CDR3 sequence is 15 residues long. CDR3 nucleotides: TGTGCCAGCAGTGAACATCGCCTCCGGGATCAGCCCCAGCATTTT. Its translation is CASSEHRLRDQPQHF.

The chain uses TRBV15 and TRBJ2-5; no clear D. This CDR3 is 14 amino acids long. CDR1 is LNHNV and CDR2 is YYDKDF in the germline V gene (reference sequence). With 5 bases removed from V and 1 base from J, the gap between germline ends came to 11 bases. CDR3 region: CATSASGAQETQYF. The CDR3 DNA follows: TGTGCCACCAGCGCATCAGGCGCCCAAGAGACCCAGTACTTC.

The chain recombines TRBV5-1 with TRBJ2-1, with D maybe TRBD2 (6 bases). CDR1 is SGHRS and CDR2 is YFSETQ in the germline V gene. Trimming took off 6 bases at V and 9 bases at J, with 19 bases between the two ends. The CDR3 runs to 14 residues. CDR3 bases: TGCGCCAGCACCCCCGGGACGCTGGGAGGTGAGCAGTTCTTC. This gives the protein CASTPGTLGGEQFF.